These T cell receptor beta chains were read from a single sample in a study of blood T cell repertoires in COVID-19. Using immunoSEQ multiplex PCR, the repertoire was profiled, and TCRdb retains in-frame clones only, with some absent. The table includes about 55,000 clones, more than 80% detected once. What was sequenced was peripheral blood. These TCRs come from a human donor in a cohort sampled during active COVID-19. CDR3s include the opening cysteine and the closing phenylalanine or tryptophan. The D gene is left open where the match is weak. Only some rows state a clone size, as once, few, many or a class for expanded clones.

v_call: TRBV30; clone_size: .; cdr3_length: 11; j_call: TRBJ1-1; d_call: .; cdr3_nt: TGTGCCTGGGGGGGAGGCCCCCGGGCTTTCTTT; cdr3_aa: CAWGGGPRAFF
v_call: TRBV5-1; clone_size: .; cdr3_length: 16; j_call: TRBJ1-1; d_call: .; cdr3_nt: TGCGCCAGCAGCTTGGGGCGGAGAGGGCGGAACACTGAAGCTTTCTTT; cdr3_aa: CASSLGRRGRNTEAFF
v_call: TRBV6-5; clone_size: once; cdr3_length: 15; j_call: TRBJ1-2; d_call: .; cdr3_nt: TGTGCCAGCAGGATTCCCACAGGGAGGGATTTTGGCTACACCTTC; cdr3_aa: CASRIPTGRDFGYTF
v_call: TRBV2; clone_size: few; cdr3_length: 14; j_call: TRBJ1-3; d_call: .; cdr3_nt: TGTGCCAGCAGTGGGTCTCGGGGGGAGAACACCATATATTTT; cdr3_aa: CASSGSRGENTIYF
v_call: TRBV27; clone_size: .; cdr3_length: 15; j_call: TRBJ2-1; d_call: TRBD2; cdr3_nt: TGTGCCAGCAGTGCGACTAGCGCCGTACCCAATGAGCAGTTCTTC; cdr3_aa: CASSATSAVPNEQFF
v_call: TRBV18; clone_size: .; cdr3_length: 15; j_call: TRBJ1-1; d_call: .; cdr3_nt: TGTGCCAGCTCACCACAAGCGGGCCAGAACACTGAAGCTTTCTTT; cdr3_aa: CASSPQAGQNTEAFF
v_call: TRBV7-7; clone_size: .; cdr3_length: 12; j_call: TRBJ2-1; d_call: .; cdr3_nt: TGTGCTAGCAGCCAGACGCGGCAGGAGCAGTTCTTC; cdr3_aa: CASSQTRQEQFF
v_call: TRBV5-1; clone_size: .; cdr3_length: 12; j_call: TRBJ1-2; d_call: TRBD1; cdr3_nt: TGCGCCAGCAGCTCAACAGGGGTAGGCTACACCTTC; cdr3_aa: CASSSTGVGYTF
v_call: TRBV19; clone_size: .; cdr3_length: 15; j_call: TRBJ2-5; d_call: .; cdr3_nt: TGTGCCAGTAACGAAGGGGGGAGGGTCCGAGAGACCCAGTACTTC; cdr3_aa: CASNEGGRVRETQYF
v_call: TRBV5-5; clone_size: once; cdr3_length: 17; j_call: TRBJ1-6; d_call: .; cdr3_nt: TGTGCCAGCAGCTTTGGGCCTGGGACTGCGGGAAATTCACCCCTCCACTTT; cdr3_aa: CASSFGPGTAGNSPLHF
v_call: TRBV18; clone_size: .; cdr3_length: 15; j_call: TRBJ1-1; d_call: .; cdr3_nt: TGTGCCAGCTCACCACCGGAGGGGTGGGACACTGAAGCTTTCTTT; cdr3_aa: CASSPPEGWDTEAFF
v_call: TRBV27; clone_size: .; cdr3_length: 18; j_call: TRBJ1-4; d_call: TRBD1; cdr3_nt: TGTGCCAGCAGTTCACGAGGAACCTACAGGGGGCGCGCCGAAAAACTGTTTTTT; cdr3_aa: CASSSRGTYRGRAEKLFF
v_call: TRBV6-5; clone_size: .; cdr3_length: 14; j_call: TRBJ1-6; d_call: .; cdr3_nt: TGTGCCAGCAGTTATTTTGCGGAGGATTCACCCCTCCACTTT; cdr3_aa: CASSYFAEDSPLHF
v_call: TRBV20-1; clone_size: .; cdr3_length: 15; j_call: TRBJ1-6; d_call: .; cdr3_nt: TGCAGTGCTAGTGGGGTGGCACGGGGTTATTCACCCCTCCACTTT; cdr3_aa: CSASGVARGYSPLHF
v_call: TRBV4-1; clone_size: few; cdr3_length: 19; j_call: TRBJ2-1; d_call: TRBD2; cdr3_nt: TGCGCCAGCAGCGGCGGGACTAGCGGGGGGGCGAGTGGAAAGAATGAGCAGTTCTTC; cdr3_aa: CASSGGTSGGASGKNEQFF
v_call: TRBV27; clone_size: .; cdr3_length: 12; j_call: TRBJ1-2; d_call: TRBD1; cdr3_nt: TGTGCCAGCAGTAACCGAGGGGGCGGCTACACCTTC; cdr3_aa: CASSNRGGGYTF
v_call: TRBV12-3/TRBV12-4; clone_size: once; cdr3_length: 13; j_call: TRBJ2-1; d_call: .; cdr3_nt: TGTGCCAGCAGTTTAGGGGCAAACAATGAGCAGTTCTTC; cdr3_aa: CASSLGANNEQFF
v_call: TRBV5-8; clone_size: .; cdr3_length: 13; j_call: TRBJ2-7; d_call: .; cdr3_nt: TGTGCCAGCAACAAGCGGGCCTATGGGGAGCAGTACTTC; cdr3_aa: CASNKRAYGEQYF
v_call: TRBV25-1; clone_size: .; cdr3_length: 14; j_call: TRBJ2-5; d_call: .; cdr3_nt: TGTGCCAGCAGTGAATATAGGGGGCAAGAGACCCAGTACTTC; cdr3_aa: CASSEYRGQETQYF
v_call: TRBV6-5; clone_size: .; cdr3_length: 15; j_call: TRBJ2-3; d_call: TRBD1; cdr3_nt: TGTGCCAGCAGCTCTCGACAGGGCGGCACAGATACGCAGTATTTT; cdr3_aa: CASSSRQGGTDTQYF
v_call: TRBV11-3; clone_size: .; cdr3_length: 16; j_call: TRBJ2-1; d_call: TRBD2; cdr3_nt: TGTGCCAGCAGCTTAGGGCCAGCGGGGGGCCACAATGAGCAGTTCTTC; cdr3_aa: CASSLGPAGGHNEQFF